These 7 T cell receptor beta chains came from one sample sequenced in a study of blood T cell repertoires in COVID-19. The data were produced by immunoSEQ multiplex PCR, yet TCRdb's version contains in-frame clones alone and is incomplete. The data show under 100,000 clones, more than 65% seen once. Sequencing was carried out using peripheral blood. These receptor sequences come from an elderly man with active or convalescent COVID-19.

This chain links TRBV9 with TRBJ1-2; D uncertain. The CDR3 is 12 residues long. Germline assignment: CDR1 SGDLS and CDR2 YYNGEE. V lost 0 bases and J 8 bases, leaving 8 bases between the germline ends. This CDR3 reads CASSVGVRGYTF. In DNA form, the CDR3 reads TGTGCCAGCAGCGTAGGAGTGAGGGGCTACACCTTC.

The chain recombines TRBV10-1 with TRBJ2-1, with 9 bases fitting TRBD2. Per germline, CDR1 WNHNN and CDR2 SYGVQD (reference sequence). CDR3 length equals 15 residues. V lost 6 bases and J lost 5; bases outside the gene matches: 8. The CDR3 DNA reads as TGCGCCAGCAGACCGACTAGCGGTGCTAACAATGAGCAGTTCTTC. This codes for CASRPTSGANNEQFF.

The gene calls are TRBV7-9 and TRBJ2-4, with TRBD2 matching over 7 bases. CDR1 is SEHNR and CDR2 is FQNEAQ in the germline V gene (reference sequence). The V and J ends lost 6 bases and 0 bases, in that order; junction bases with no gene match: 5. The CDR3 extends over 15 amino acids. CDR3 DNA sequence: TGTGCCAGCAGTTCGCGGGGGTTAGCCAAAAACATTCAGTACTTC. It specifies CASSSRGLAKNIQYF.

The V and J genes are TRBV29-1 and TRBJ2-3, with 7 bases matching TRBD2. Germline V lookup: CDR1 SQVTM, CDR2 ANQGSEA. Trimming removed 8 bases from V and 6 bases from J; junction bases left unmatched: 17. The CDR3 contains 15 residues. The CDR3 nucleotides are TGCAGCCTCCGACTAGCCAAGCAAGATTGGGATACGCAGTATTTT. Amino acids: CSLRLAKQDWDTQYF.

This chain joins TRBV18 and TRBJ2-2, with D unresolved. This CDR3 has 14 amino acids. CDR1 is KGHSH, CDR2 LQKENI, per germline. V was shortened by 4 bases and J by 3 bases, with 9 bases between the two germline ends. CDR3 DNA: TGTGCCAGCTCACTTACACGGGACACCGGGGAGCTGTTTTTT. Encoded protein: CASSLTRDTGELFF.

The rearrangement uses TRBV30 and TRBJ1-6, with D possibly being TRBD1 (5 bases). Per germline, CDR1 GTSNPN and CDR2 SVGIG (reference sequence). The CDR3 has 19 residues. Trimming cost V 0 bases and J 7 bases, with 25 bases left between them. The CDR3 DNA follows: TGTGCCTGGAGTGTTTCTGACCGACAAGGGGACTGGGCAAATTCACCCCTCCACTTT. Its translation: CAWSVSDRQGDWANSPLHF.

The V and J genes are TRBV19 and TRBJ2-7, with a weak D call TRBD2 (6 bases). The CDR3 sequence is 14 residues long. Trimming pared 5 bases from V and 6 bases from J, leaving 17 bases between. Germline lookup yields CDR1 LNHDA and CDR2 SQIVND (reference sequence). The CDR3 region has the DNA TGTGCCAGTAGTGGCGGGGATTTGCGAAGCGAGCAGTACTTC. It codes for CASSGGDLRSEQYF.